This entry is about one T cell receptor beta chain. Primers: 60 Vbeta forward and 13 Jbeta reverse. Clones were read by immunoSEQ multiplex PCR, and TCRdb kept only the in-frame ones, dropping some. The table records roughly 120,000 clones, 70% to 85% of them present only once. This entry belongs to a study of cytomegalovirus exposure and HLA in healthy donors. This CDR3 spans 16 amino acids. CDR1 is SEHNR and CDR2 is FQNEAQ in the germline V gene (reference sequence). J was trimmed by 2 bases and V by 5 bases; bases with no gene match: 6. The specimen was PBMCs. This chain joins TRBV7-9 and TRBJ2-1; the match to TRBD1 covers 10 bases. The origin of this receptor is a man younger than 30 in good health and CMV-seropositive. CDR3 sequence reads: CASSEHGQGAYNEQFF. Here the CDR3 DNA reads TGTGCCAGCAGCGAACACGGACAGGGGGCCTACAATGAGCAGTTCTTC.